This T cell receptor (beta chain) was identified in a study of shared clonotypes between healthy human individuals. Study as a whole: Three men and a couple of women, aged 18 to 49, were donors.

The data were produced by immunoSEQ multiplex PCR, yet TCRdb's version contains in-frame clones alone and is incomplete. The table has more than 2 million clones, roughly 96% seen once. A remark on this clone: Its specificity is unknown.

Germline CDR1 and CDR2: SNHLY and FYNNEI. V was pared by 11 bases and J by 4 bases, with 8 bases of the junction left unmatched. The CDR3 contains 13 residues. Regarding the study as a whole: Across subsets, estimated richness was generally greater for naive than for memory populations. Deeper or shallower sequencing was expected to change how clonotypes are shared among donors.

The TCR was taken from a man between 18 and 29 years old in good health. The chain carries TRBV2 and TRBJ2-7, with 10 nucleotides matching TRBD2. Sequencing was carried out using naive CD4+ T cells sorted from blood. Subset reported: CD45RA+ positively selected. In DNA form, the CDR3 reads TGTGCCGGAGCGGGACTAGCGAGTTACGAGCAGTACTTC. Translation gives CAGAGLASYEQYF.